This note documents a single T cell receptor beta chain sequence. TCRdb fed the RT-PCR reads into MiXCR, producing one record per CDR3 protein. The repertoire includes hundreds of thousands of distinct CDR3 sequences, roughly 17% of them detected once, and 7.2% sits in the top ten. Germline V gene data show CDR1 as SGHDT and CDR2 as YYEEEE. The CDR3 is made up of 15 amino acids. V was trimmed by 4 bases and J by 2 bases, leaving 13 bases between them. This sample is drawn from a study of patients and donors after allogeneic stem cell transplantation. Material: blood, either unsorted or a sorted T cell fraction (not recorded which). This TCR was sampled from a human donor who was either an allogeneic HSCT recipient or a stem cell or donor lymphocyte infusion donor (not recorded which). It is not recorded whose cells these are; they may come from a transplant donor. The J gene is TRBJ2-1, the V gene TRBV5-6; a weak D match, TRBD1 (6 bases). The chain's CDR3 is CASSDTGSTYNEQFF. DNA of the CDR3: TGTGCCAGCAGCGACACAGGGTCGACCTACAATGAGCAGTTCTTC.